This TCR beta chain is drawn from a study of low-dose radiotherapy and immunotherapy resistance in tumors. Both TCRalpha and TCRbeta chains were reverse transcribed with V-gene-specific primers. TCR amplification used 15 to 20 PCR cycles, a constant-region primer and a V-primer adapter. TCRdb independently ran MiXCR on the reads; one entry per CDR3 protein. The table lists tens of thousands of distinct CDR3 sequences, around 17% of them singletons. Time point given: after trial treatment. Treatment meaning: LDRT plus nivolumab, ipilimumab, low-dose cyclophosphamide and aspirin (RACIN trial). On this clonotype itself: A far larger clone is a single base away, which makes a read error likely.

The source is a male donor with prostate cancer. Material: PBMCs, obtained after low-dose radiotherapy plus immunotherapy.

The CDR3 protein is CASSFPQVYNEQYF. For the CDR3, the DNA is TGTGCCAGCAGTTTCCCACAGGTCTACAATGAGCAGTACTTC. The chain combines TRBV28 with TRBJ2-7, with D maybe TRBD1 (5 bases). CDR3 length: 14 residues. With 3 bases removed from V and 7 bases from J, the gap between germline ends came to 16 bases. Germline CDR1 and CDR2: MDHEN and SYDVKM.